The T cell receptor (beta chain) described here comes from a study of blood T cell repertoires in COVID-19. Study details: Some COVID-19 samples were acute and others convalescent; all came from the United States, Italy and Spain.

Participants came from about 23 US areas, aged about 18 to 90 years. Germline loops: CDR1 SGHTA, CDR2 FQGNSA. The CDR3 is made up of 13 amino acids. The junction had 1 base not matched to a gene; V was cut back by 2 bases and J by 3 bases. TCRdb keeps only in-frame clones here, not all; method: immunoSEQ multiplex PCR. The table has 150,000 to 250,000 clones, around 90% seen once. The V call is TRBV7-2, the J call TRBJ2-7; 7 bases match TRBD1. The sequenced material came from PBMCs or T cells enriched from blood (not recorded which). This TCR was sampled from a woman aged 25 to 45 who had recovered from COVID-19. Here the CDR3 reads CASSLRQGYEQYF. The CDR3 coding sequence is TGTGCCAGCAGCTTAAGACAGGGCTACGAGCAGTACTTC. The full variable domain, its missing parts supplied by reference TRBV7-2 and TRBJ2-7, is GAGVSQSPSNKVTEKGKDVELRCDPISGHTALYWYRQSLGQGLEFLIYFQGNSAPDKSGLPSDRFSAERTGGSVSTLTIQRTQQEDSAVYLCASSLRQGYEQYFGPGTRLTVT.